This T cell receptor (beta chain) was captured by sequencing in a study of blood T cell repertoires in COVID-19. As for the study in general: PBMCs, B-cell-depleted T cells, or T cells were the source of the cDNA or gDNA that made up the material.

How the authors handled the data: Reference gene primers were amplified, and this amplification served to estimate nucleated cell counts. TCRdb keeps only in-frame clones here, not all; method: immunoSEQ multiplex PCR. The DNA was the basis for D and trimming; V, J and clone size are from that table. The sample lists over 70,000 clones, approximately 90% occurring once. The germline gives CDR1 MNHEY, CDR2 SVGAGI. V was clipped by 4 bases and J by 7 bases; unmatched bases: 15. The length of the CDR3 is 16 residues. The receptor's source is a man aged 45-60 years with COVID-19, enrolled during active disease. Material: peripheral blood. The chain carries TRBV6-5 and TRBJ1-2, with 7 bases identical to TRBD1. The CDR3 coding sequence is TGTGCCAGCAGTTTTGGGTTAGACAGGGTGAGGGGTGGCTACACCTTC. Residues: CASSFGLDRVRGGYTF.